This is a list of T cell receptor beta chains from one sample in a study of blood T cell repertoires in COVID-19. Sequencing was performed with immunoSEQ multiplex PCR; in TCRdb, only in-frame clones are kept and a portion is missing. The sample contains 90,000 or so clones, more than 75% of which appear only once. Sample: peripheral blood. These receptors were obtained from a human donor in a cohort sampled during active COVID-19. CDR3s include the opening cysteine and the closing phenylalanine or tryptophan. Fields, in order: D gene, J gene, clone size, V gene, CDR3 DNA, CDR3 protein. A D gene is named only where the DNA matches it firmly. A row's size may be missing; if present it is once, few, many or a size class.

>TRBD2|TRBJ2-1|.|TRBV10-3
TGTGCCGCCCAGGGTAGCGGGCCGAACAGCTCCTACAATGAGCAGTTCTTC
CAAQGSGPNSSYNEQFF
>.|TRBJ2-2|.|TRBV6-2/TRBV6-3
TGTGCCAGCAGCTTGGTCGGGATGACCACCGGGGAGCTGTTTTTT
CASSLVGMTTGELFF
>.|TRBJ1-5|.|TRBV2
TGTGCCAGCAGTGAAGTTAGGCAGGTTAATAGCAATCAGCCCCAGCATTTT
CASSEVRQVNSNQPQHF
>.|TRBJ2-7|.|TRBV7-6
TGTGCCAGCAGCTTGTTCTCCCGGGGTGGGGACGAGCAGTACTTC
CASSLFSRGGDEQYF
>TRBD2|TRBJ2-3|.|TRBV7-9
TGTGCCGGAGTACTAGCGGGAGGCGCAGATACGCAGTATTTT
CAGVLAGGADTQYF
>TRBD1|TRBJ2-2|once|TRBV4-1
TGCGCCAGCAGCCGGGTACAAGACGGGACAGGGGATATCGGGGAGCTGTTTTTT
CASSRVQDGTGDIGELFF
>TRBD1|TRBJ2-7|.|TRBV27
TGTGCCAGCAGTTCTTTGGTAGGACAGGGGGTTAACGAGCAGTACTTC
CASSSLVGQGVNEQYF
>.|TRBJ1-5|many|TRBV4-3
TGCGCCAGCAGCCGTGGCCTGGCGGGCAATCAGCCCCAGCATTTT
CASSRGLAGNQPQHF
>TRBD2|TRBJ2-7|.|TRBV18
TGTGCCAGCTCACCCTTCGGGACTAGCCCCTTGGAGCAGTACTTC
CASSPFGTSPLEQYF
>TRBD1|TRBJ2-7|.|TRBV3-1/TRBV3-2
TGTGCCAGCAGCCAAGGCGCGGACAGGGCTTACGAGCAGTATTTC
CASSQGADRAYEQYF
>.|TRBJ1-1|.|TRBV18
TGTGCCAGCTCACTAGAAGGGAGGACTGAAGCTTTCTTT
CASSLEGRTEAFF
>TRBD1|TRBJ1-6|.|TRBV6-5
TGTGCCAGCAGTTCCCCGGGACAGGGGCAGTCACCCCTCCACTTT
CASSSPGQGQSPLHF
>.|TRBJ2-7|.|TRBV7-9
TGTGCCAGCAGCCCCATGGGGCTCTACGAGCAGTACTTC
CASSPMGLYEQYF
>.|TRBJ1-2|.|TRBV3-1/TRBV3-2
TGTGCCAGCAGCCAAGCTTGGGGGCCCCCTCCTAACTATGGCTACACCTTC
CASSQAWGPPPNYGYTF
>.|TRBJ1-1|.|TRBV6-5
TGTGCCAGCAGGCTGGGGGGGGCAGGGAACACTGAAGCTTTCTTT
CASRLGGAGNTEAFF
>.|TRBJ1-1|.|TRBV5-6
TGTGCCAGCAGCCCTGGGCCGATGAACACTGAAGCTTTCTTT
CASSPGPMNTEAFF
>TRBD1|TRBJ1-4|few|TRBV30
TGTGCCTGGAGTACGGGGACAGGGAATAATGAAAAACTGTTTTTT
CAWSTGTGNNEKLFF
>TRBD2|TRBJ2-1|.|TRBV18
TGTGCCAGCTCACCCCGACTAGCGGGAGTGGAAGAGCAGTTCTTC
CASSPRLAGVEEQFF
>.|TRBJ1-2|few|TRBV7-9
TGTGCCAGCAGCTTATTAGGAGGGGACTATGGCTACACCTTC
CASSLLGGDYGYTF
>.|TRBJ1-4|once|TRBV3-1/TRBV3-2
TGTGCCAGCAGCCAAAGCCTTTCTGAGGCTAATGAAAAACTGTTTTTT
CASSQSLSEANEKLFF
>.|TRBJ1-4|.|TRBV6-1
TGTGCCAGCAGTGAAGCGGTTGGCAGCGTGACGAATGAAAAACTGTTTTTT
CASSEAVGSVTNEKLFF
>TRBD2|TRBJ2-7|.|TRBV29-1
TGCAGCGTTGAATTACCACCGGGACTAGCGGGAGCAGGCTCCTACGAGCAGTACTTC
CSVELPPGLAGAGSYEQYF
>.|TRBJ2-1|once|TRBV21-1
TGTGCCAGCAGCAAAGCAAGGGGTTGGTTTGGGAATGAGCAGTTCTTC
CASSKARGWFGNEQFF